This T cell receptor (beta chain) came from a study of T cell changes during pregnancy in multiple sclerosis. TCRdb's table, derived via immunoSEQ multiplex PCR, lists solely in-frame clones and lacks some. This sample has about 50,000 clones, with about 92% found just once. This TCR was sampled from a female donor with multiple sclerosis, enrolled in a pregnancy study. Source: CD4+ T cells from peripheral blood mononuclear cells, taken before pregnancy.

CDR3 protein: CATGTGGRETQYF. In DNA form, the CDR3 reads TGTGCCACCGGGACAGGGGGCCGGGAGACCCAGTACTTC. The V gene is TRBV10-3, the J gene TRBJ2-5; 12 nucleotides match TRBD1. The germline V gene has CDR1 ENHRY and CDR2 SYGVKD. The J segment lost 5 bases and the V segment lost 10 bases, leaving 5 bases of the junction unmatched. This CDR3 spans 13 amino acids.